Listed below are T cell receptor beta chains from one sample, sequenced in a study of vaccination and CD4 T cells after COVID-19. These receptors' targets are unknown. TCRdb ran MiXCR on the PCR reads and lists one entry per CDR3 protein. The profile covers approximately 3,200 distinct CDR3 sequences, with roughly 23% appearing a single time and over 15% taken by the ten largest. The sequencing here drew on CD4+ T cells from blood, cultured in vitro, taken after SARS-CoV-2 vaccination. All receptors come from a human donor who had recovered from COVID-19. CDR3s include the opening cysteine and the closing phenylalanine or tryptophan. Fields, in order: D gene, V gene, J gene, clone size, CDR3 DNA, CDR3 protein. D genes are given only for firm matches. The size entry is marked missing in some rows and otherwise reads once, few, many or a size class.

d_gene: -; v_gene: TRBV7-9; j_gene: TRBJ1-2; abundance: -; CDR3nt: TGTGCCGGCGACATTCTGTATGGCTACACCTTC; CDR3aa: CAGDILYGYTF
d_gene: TRBD1; v_gene: TRBV6-1; j_gene: TRBJ2-5; abundance: hyperexpanded; CDR3nt: TGTGCCAGCATAGCTCGTCAGGGGGCTTTAAGGAACCAGTACTTC; CDR3aa: CASIARQGALRNQYF
d_gene: TRBD1; v_gene: TRBV7-9; j_gene: TRBJ1-2; abundance: few; CDR3nt: TGTGCCAGCAGTCTAGGTGCAGGGGGGCGCTCCTATGGCTACACCTTC; CDR3aa: CASSLGAGGRSYGYTF
d_gene: -; v_gene: TRBV11-1; j_gene: TRBJ1-1; abundance: medium-sized; CDR3nt: TGTGCCAGCAGCTTCCTAGGGGCCCTTGGCACTGAAGCTTTCTTT; CDR3aa: CASSFLGALGTEAFF
d_gene: -; v_gene: TRBV7-3; j_gene: TRBJ1-1; abundance: large; CDR3nt: TGTGCCAGCAGCCCTCTGTGGAGGAACACTGAAGCTTTCTTT; CDR3aa: CASSPLWRNTEAFF
d_gene: TRBD1; v_gene: TRBV20-1; j_gene: TRBJ1-1; abundance: few; CDR3nt: TGCAGTGCTAGAGATGGAGGGACAGGGAAATCGTCAGGTGAAGCTTTCTTT; CDR3aa: CSARDGGTGKSSGEAFF
d_gene: -; v_gene: TRBV19; j_gene: TRBJ2-6; abundance: -; CDR3nt: TGTGCCAGTAAACAGGATAACTCTGGGGCCAACGTCCTGACTTTC; CDR3aa: CASKQDNSGANVLTF
d_gene: -; v_gene: TRBV6-2/TRBV6-3; j_gene: TRBJ1-2; abundance: -; CDR3nt: TGTGCCAGCACCACGGGAGGCTATGGCTACACCTTC; CDR3aa: CASTTGGYGYTF
d_gene: TRBD1; v_gene: TRBV7-9; j_gene: TRBJ1-1; abundance: -; CDR3nt: TGTGCCAGCAGCAGGGACAGGGGACGGGGTGAAGCTTTCTTT; CDR3aa: CASSRDRGRGEAFF
d_gene: TRBD1; v_gene: TRBV4-2; j_gene: TRBJ1-2; abundance: few; CDR3nt: TGTGCCAGCAGCCAAGATGGGCAGGGGGCCTATGGCTACACCTTC; CDR3aa: CASSQDGQGAYGYTF
d_gene: TRBD1; v_gene: TRBV7-2; j_gene: TRBJ2-1; abundance: -; CDR3nt: TGTGCCAGCAGCGGATACCGGACAGGGAATGAGCAGTTCTTC; CDR3aa: CASSGYRTGNEQFF